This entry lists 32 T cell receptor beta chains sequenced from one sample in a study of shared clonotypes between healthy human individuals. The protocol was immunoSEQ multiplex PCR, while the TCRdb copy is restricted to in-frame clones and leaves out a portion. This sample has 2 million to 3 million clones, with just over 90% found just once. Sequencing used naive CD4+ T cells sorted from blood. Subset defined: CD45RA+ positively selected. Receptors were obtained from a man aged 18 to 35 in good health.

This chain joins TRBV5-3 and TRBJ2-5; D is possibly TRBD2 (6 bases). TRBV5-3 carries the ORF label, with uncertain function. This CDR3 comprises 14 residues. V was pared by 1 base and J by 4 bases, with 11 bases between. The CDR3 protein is CARSLWGLGETQYF. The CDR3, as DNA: TGTGCCAGAAGCTTGTGGGGACTCGGAGAGACCCAGTACTTC.

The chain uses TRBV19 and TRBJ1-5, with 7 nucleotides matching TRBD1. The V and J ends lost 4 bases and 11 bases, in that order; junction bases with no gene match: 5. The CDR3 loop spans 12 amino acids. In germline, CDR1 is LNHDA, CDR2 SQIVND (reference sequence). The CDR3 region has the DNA TGTGCCAGTAGTAACCTCGGACAGGCCCAGCATTTT. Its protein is CASSNLGQAQHF.

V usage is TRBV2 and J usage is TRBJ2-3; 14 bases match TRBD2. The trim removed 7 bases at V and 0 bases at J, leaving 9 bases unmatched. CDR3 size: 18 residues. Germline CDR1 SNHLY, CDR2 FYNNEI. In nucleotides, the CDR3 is TGTGCCAGCAAGACCGGGACTAGCGGGGGTACGAGCACAGATACGCAGTATTTT. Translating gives CASKTGTSGGTSTDTQYF. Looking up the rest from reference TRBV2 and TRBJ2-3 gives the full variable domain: EPEVTQTPSHQVTQMGQEVILRCVPISNHLYFYWYRQILGQKVEFLVSFYNNEISEKSEIFDDQFSVERPDGSNFTLKIRSTKLEDSAMYFCASKTGTSGGTSTDTQYFGPGTRLTVL.

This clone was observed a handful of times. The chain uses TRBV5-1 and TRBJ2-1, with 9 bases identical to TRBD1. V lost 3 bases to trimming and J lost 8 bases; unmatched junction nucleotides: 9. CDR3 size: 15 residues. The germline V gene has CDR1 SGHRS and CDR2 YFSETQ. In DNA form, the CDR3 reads TGCGCCAGCAGCTCGTTGGGACAGGGAAGGGATGAGCAGTTCTTC. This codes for CASSSLGQGRDEQFF.

CDR3 DNA: TGTGCCAGCAGCTTAGATTTGTTGGCGGGGGTAGGGTACAATGAGCAGTTCTTC. Its translation is CASSLDLLAGVGYNEQFF. V gene TRBV7-2 combines with J gene TRBJ2-1, with 7 bases aligning to TRBD2. Germline lookup yields CDR1 SGHTA and CDR2 FQGNSA. The CDR3 is 18 residues long. The V gene end was trimmed by 1 base and the J gene end by 4 bases; junction bases not matched to a gene: 13.

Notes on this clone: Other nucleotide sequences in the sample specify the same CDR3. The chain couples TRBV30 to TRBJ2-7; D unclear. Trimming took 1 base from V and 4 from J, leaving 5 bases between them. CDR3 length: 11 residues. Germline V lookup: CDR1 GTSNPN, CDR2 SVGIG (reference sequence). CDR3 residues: CAWSDRYEQYF. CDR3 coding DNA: TGTGCCTGGAGTGACCGTTACGAGCAGTACTTC.

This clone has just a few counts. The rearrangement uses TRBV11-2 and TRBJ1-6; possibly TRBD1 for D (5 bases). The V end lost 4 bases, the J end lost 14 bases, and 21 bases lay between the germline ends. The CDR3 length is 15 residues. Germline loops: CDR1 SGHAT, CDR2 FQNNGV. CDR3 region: CASSSAGTKGTSLHF. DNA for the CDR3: TGTGCCAGCAGCTCCGCGGGGACTAAGGGTACGTCCCTCCACTTT.

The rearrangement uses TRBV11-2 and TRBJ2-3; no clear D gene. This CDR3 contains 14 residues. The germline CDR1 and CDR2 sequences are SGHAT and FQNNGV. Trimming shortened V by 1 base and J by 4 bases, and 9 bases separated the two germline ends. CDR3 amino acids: CASSLGARADTQYF. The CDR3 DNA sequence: TGTGCCAGCAGCTTAGGAGCTAGGGCAGATACGCAGTATTTT. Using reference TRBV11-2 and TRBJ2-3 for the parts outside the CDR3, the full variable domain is EAGVAQSPRYKIIEKRQSVAFWCNPISGHATLYWYQQILGQGPKLLIQFQNNGVVDDSQLPKDRFSAERLKGVDSTLKIQPAKLEDSAVYLCASSLGARADTQYFGPGTRLTVL.

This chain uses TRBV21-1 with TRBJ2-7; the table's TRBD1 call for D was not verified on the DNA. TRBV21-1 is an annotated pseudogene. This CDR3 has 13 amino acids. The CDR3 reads CASNMNRGDEQYF. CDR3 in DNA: TGTGCCAGCAATATGAACAGGGGAGACGAGCAGTACTTC.

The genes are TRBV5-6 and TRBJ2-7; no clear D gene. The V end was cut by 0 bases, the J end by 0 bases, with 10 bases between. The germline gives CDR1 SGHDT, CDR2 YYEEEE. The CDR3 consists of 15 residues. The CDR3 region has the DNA TGTGCCAGCAGCTTGGTTGACACACTCTCCTACGAGCAGTACTTC. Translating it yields CASSLVDTLSYEQYF.

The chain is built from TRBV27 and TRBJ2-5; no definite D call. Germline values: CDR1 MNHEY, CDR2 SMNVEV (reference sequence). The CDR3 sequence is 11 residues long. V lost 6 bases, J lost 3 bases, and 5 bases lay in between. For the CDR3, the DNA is TGTGCCAGCAGGCAAAAAGAGACCCAGTACTTC. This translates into CASRQKETQYF.

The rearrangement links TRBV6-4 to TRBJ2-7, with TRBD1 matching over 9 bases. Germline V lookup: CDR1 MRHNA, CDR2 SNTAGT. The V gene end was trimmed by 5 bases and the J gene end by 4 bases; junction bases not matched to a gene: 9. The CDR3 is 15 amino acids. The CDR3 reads CASSPTGTGLYEQYF. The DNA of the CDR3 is TGTGCCAGCAGTCCAACCGGGACAGGGTTATACGAGCAGTACTTC.

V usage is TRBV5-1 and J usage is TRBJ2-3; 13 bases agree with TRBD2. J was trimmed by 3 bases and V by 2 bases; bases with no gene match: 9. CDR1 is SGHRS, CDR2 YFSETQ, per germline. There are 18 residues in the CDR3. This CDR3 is CASSLGTSGAWGTDTQYF. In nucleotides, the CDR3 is TGCGCCAGCAGCTTAGGGACTAGCGGGGCCTGGGGTACAGATACGCAGTATTTT.

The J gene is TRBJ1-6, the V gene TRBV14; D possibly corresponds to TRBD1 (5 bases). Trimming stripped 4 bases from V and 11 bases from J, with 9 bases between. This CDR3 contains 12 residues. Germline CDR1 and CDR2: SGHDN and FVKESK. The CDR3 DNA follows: TGTGCCAGCAGCCTCGCAGGGACACCCCTCCACTTT. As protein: CASSLAGTPLHF.

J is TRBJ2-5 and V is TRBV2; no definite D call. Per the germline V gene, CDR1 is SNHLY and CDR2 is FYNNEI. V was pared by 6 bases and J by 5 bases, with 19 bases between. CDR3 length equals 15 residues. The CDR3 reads CASSQGHPIGETQYF. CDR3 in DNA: TGTGCCAGCAGCCAAGGGCATCCCATCGGGGAGACCCAGTACTTC.

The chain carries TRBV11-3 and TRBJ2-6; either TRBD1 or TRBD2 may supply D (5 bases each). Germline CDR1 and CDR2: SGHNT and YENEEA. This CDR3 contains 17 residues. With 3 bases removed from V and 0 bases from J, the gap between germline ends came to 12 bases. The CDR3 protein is CASSLSGTSSGANVLTF. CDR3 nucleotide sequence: TGTGCCAGCAGCTTGTCAGGGACGAGCTCTGGGGCCAACGTCCTGACTTTC. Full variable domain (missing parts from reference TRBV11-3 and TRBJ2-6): EAGVVQSPRYKIIEKKQPVAFWCNPISGHNTLYWYLQNLGQGPELLIRYENEEAVDDSQLPKDRFSAERLKGVDSTLKIQPAELGDSAVYLCASSLSGTSSGANVLTFGAGSRLTVL.

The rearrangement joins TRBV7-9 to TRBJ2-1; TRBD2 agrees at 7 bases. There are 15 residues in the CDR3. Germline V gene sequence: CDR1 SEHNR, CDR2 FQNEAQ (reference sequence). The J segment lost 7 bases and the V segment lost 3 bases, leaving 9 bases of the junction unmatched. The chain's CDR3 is CASSLGLSGWNEQFF. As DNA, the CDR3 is TGTGCCAGCAGCTTGGGACTATCCGGTTGGAATGAGCAGTTCTTC.

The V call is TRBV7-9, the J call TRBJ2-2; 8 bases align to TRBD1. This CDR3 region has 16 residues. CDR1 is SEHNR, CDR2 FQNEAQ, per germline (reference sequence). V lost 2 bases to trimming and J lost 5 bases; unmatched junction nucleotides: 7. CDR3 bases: TGTGCCAGCAGCTTAAGGCAGGGGGCCAGTACCGGGGAGCTGTTTTTT. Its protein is CASSLRQGASTGELFF.

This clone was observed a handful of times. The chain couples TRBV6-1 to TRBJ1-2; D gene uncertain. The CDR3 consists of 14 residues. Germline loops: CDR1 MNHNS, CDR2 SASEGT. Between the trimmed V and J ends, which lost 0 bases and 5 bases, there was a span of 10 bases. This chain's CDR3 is CASSEAYPGYGYTF. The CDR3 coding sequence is TGTGCCAGCAGTGAAGCCTATCCTGGGTATGGCTACACCTTC.

This CDR3 reads CASSIEVTGANSPLHF. The CDR3, as DNA: TGTGCCAGTAGTATAGAGGTGACAGGGGCAAATTCACCCCTCCACTTT. The rearrangement links TRBV19 to TRBJ1-6; TRBD1 matches at 8 bases. The CDR3 length is 16 residues. Germline CDR1 is LNHDA and CDR2 is SQIVND (reference sequence). The J segment lost 7 bases and the V segment lost 0 bases, leaving 5 bases of the junction unmatched. Full variable domain (rest looked up from reference TRBV19 and TRBJ1-6): DGGITQSPKYLFRKEGQNVTLSCEQNLNHDAMYWYRQDPGQGLRLIYYSQIVNDFQKGDIAEGYSVSREKKESFPLTVTSAQKNPTAFYLCASSIEVTGANSPLHFGNGTRLTVT.

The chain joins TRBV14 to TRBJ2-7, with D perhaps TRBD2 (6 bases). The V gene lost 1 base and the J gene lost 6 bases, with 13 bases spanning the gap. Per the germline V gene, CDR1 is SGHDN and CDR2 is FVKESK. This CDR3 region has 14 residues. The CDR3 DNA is TGTGCCAGCAGCCAAGCCGGGACTCGGGTCGAGCAGTACTTC. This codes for CASSQAGTRVEQYF. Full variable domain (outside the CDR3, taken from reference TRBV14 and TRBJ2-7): EAGVTQFPSHSVIEKGQTVTLRCDPISGHDNLYWYRRVMGKEIKFLLHFVKESKQDESGMPNNRFLAERTGGTYSTLKVQPAELEDSGVYFCASSQAGTRVEQYFGPGTRLTVT.

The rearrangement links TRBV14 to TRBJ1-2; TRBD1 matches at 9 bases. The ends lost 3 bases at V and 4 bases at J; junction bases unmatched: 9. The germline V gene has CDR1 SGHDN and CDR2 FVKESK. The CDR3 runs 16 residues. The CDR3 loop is CASSQTGTGIIYGYTF. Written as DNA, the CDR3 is TGTGCCAGCAGCCAGACCGGGACAGGGATCATCTATGGCTACACCTTC.

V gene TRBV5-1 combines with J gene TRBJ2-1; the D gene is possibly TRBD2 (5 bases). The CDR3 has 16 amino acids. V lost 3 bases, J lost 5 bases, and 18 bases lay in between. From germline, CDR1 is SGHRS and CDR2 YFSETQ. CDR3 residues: CASSSGVPVFHNEQFF. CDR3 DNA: TGCGCCAGCAGCTCCGGGGTACCGGTTTTTCACAATGAGCAGTTCTTC. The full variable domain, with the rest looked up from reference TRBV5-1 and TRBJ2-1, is KAGVTQTPRYLIKTRGQQVTLSCSPISGHRSVSWYQQTPGQGLQFLFEYFSETQRNKGNFPGRFSGRQFSNSRSEMNVSTLELGDSALYLCASSSGVPVFHNEQFFGPGTRLTVL.

The CDR3 sequence is CASSITGQYSNQPQHF. The CDR3 nucleotides are TGTGCCAGTAGTATTACTGGACAGTATAGCAATCAGCCCCAGCATTTT. V gene TRBV19 combines with J gene TRBJ1-5; tentatively, D is TRBD1 (6 bases). V lost 3 bases, J lost 0 bases, and 12 bases lay in between. In germline, CDR1 is LNHDA, CDR2 SQIVND (reference sequence). CDR3 length: 16 amino acids.

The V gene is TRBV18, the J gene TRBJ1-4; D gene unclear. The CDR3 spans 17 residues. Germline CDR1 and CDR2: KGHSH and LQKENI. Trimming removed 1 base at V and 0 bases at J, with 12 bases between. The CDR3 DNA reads TGTGCCAGCTCACCACGGGGAGGACCCGCAACTAATGAAAAACTGTTTTTT. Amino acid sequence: CASSPRGGPATNEKLFF.

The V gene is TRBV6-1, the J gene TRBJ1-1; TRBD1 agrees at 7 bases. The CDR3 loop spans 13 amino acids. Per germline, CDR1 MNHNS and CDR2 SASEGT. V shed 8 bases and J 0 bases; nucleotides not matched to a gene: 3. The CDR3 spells CASQGQLNTEAFF. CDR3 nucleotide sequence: TGTGCCAGCCAGGGACAGCTGAACACTGAAGCTTTCTTT.

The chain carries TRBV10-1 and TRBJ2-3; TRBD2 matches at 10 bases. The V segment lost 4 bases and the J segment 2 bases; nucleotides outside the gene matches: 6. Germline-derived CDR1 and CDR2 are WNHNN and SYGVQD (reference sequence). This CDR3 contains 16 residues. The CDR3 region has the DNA TGCGCCAGCAGTGTGATAGCGGGGGGCTACACAGATACGCAGTATTTT. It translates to CASSVIAGGYTDTQYF.

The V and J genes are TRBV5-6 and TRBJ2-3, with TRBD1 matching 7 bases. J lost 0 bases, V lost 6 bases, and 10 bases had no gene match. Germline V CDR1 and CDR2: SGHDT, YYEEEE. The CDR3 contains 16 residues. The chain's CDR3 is CASTSQVTGSTDTQYF. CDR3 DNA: TGTGCCAGCACCTCCCAGGTGACAGGGAGCACAGATACGCAGTATTTT.

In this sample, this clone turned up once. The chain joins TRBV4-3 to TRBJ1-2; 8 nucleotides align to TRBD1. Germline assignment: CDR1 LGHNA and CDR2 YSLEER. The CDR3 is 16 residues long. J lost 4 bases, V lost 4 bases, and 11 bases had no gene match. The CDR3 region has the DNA TGCGCCAGCAGCCCGACCCGGGCAGGGGGCGTCTATGGCTACACCTTC. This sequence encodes CASSPTRAGGVYGYTF.

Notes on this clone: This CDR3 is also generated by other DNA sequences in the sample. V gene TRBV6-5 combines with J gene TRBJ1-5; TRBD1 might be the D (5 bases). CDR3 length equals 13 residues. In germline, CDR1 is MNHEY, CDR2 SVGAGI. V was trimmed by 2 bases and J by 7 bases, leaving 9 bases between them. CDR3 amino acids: CASSYDRDQPQHF. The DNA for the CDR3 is TGTGCCAGCAGTTACGATAGGGACCAGCCCCAGCATTTT.

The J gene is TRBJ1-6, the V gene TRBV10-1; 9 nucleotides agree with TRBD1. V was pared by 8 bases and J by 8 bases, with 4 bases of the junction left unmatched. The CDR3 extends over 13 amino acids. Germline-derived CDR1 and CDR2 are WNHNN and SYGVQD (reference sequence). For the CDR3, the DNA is TGCGCCAGCCGGGACAGGGTGGATTCACCCCTCCACTTT. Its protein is CASRDRVDSPLHF.

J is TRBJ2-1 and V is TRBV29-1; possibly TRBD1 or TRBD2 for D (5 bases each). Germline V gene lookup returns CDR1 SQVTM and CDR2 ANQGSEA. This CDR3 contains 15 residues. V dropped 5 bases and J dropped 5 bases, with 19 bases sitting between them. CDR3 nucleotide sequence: TGCAGCGTTCCCGCCCCCGGGGTGGGGGACAATGAGCAGTTCTTC. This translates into CSVPAPGVGDNEQFF.